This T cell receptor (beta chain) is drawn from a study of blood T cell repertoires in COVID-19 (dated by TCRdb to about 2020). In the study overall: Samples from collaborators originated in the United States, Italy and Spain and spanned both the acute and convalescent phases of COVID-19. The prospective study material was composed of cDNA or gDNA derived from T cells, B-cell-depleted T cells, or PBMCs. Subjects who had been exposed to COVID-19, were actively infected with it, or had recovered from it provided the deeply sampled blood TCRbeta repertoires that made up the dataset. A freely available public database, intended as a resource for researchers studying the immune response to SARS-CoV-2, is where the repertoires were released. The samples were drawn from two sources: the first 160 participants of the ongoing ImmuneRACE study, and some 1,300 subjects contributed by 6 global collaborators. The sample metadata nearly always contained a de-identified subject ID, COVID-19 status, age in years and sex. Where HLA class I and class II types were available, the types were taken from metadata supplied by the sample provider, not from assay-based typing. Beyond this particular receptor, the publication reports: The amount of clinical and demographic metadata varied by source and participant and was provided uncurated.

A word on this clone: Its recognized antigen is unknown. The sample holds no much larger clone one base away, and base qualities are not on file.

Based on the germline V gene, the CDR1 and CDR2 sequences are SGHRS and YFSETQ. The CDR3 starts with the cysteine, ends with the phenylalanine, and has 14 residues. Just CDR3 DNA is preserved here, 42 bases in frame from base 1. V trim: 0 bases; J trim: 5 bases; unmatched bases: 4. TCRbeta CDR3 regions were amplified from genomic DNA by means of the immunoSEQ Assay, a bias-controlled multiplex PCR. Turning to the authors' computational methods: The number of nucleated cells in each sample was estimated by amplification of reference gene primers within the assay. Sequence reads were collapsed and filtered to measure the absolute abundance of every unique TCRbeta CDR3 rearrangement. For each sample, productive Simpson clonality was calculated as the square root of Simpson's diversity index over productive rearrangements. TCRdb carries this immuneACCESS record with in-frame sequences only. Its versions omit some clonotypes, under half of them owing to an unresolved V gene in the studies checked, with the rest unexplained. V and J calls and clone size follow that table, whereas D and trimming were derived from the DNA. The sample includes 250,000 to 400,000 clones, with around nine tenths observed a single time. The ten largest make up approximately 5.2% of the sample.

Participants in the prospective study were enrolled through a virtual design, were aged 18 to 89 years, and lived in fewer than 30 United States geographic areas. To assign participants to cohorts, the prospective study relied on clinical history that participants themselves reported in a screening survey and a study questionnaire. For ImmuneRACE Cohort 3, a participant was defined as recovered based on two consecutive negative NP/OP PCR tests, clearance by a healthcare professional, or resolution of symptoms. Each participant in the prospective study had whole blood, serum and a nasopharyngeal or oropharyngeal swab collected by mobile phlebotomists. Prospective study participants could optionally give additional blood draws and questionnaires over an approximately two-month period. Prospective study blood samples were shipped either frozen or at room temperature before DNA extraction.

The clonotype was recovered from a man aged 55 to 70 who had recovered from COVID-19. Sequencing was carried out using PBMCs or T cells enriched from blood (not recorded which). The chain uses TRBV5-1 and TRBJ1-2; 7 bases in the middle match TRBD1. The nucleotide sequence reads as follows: TGCGCCAGCAGCTTGGCCCGGACAGGTTATGGCTACACCTTC. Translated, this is CASSLARTGYGYTF.